Detailed here is one TCR beta chain. CD45RO negativity and positive selection for CCR7 defined naive CD8 cells, a population that excluded terminally differentiated effector memory CD45RA+ cells. TCRdb keeps only in-frame clones here, not all; method: immunoSEQ multiplex PCR. The sample consists of about 2 million clones, roughly 94% of them appearing once. The sample belongs to a study of shared clonotypes between healthy human individuals. About the study: Those who served as donors were two women and three men between the ages of 18 and 49.

Germline CDR1 reads SEHNR; CDR2 reads FQNEAQ (reference sequence). Deletions cut 5 bases from V and 5 bases from J, with 19 bases between. The CDR3 totals 15 residues. The clonotype originates from a man younger than 35 in good health. The chain carries TRBV7-9 and TRBJ2-7; TRBD2 is a possible D gene (6 bases). The sample was naive CD8+ T cells sorted from blood. The CDR3 here is CASSPLPGRKNEQYF. For the CDR3, the DNA is TGTGCCAGCAGCCCTCTTCCTGGGAGGAAAAACGAGCAGTACTTC.